The entry that follows covers one T cell receptor (beta chain) sequence. Its antigen remains unknown. The data derive from a study of PD-1 blockade in classical Hodgkin lymphoma. The CDR3 covers 16 residues. Germline V gene lookup returns CDR1 MDHEN and CDR2 SYDVKM. V was shortened by 3 bases and J by 4 bases, with 16 bases between the two germline ends. Only in-frame clones appear in the TCRdb table, and some are missing; sequencing was by immunoSEQ multiplex PCR. In the table there are 15,000 to 17,000 clones, more than 70% of which are singletons. Study results and caveats: Baseline TCR diversity was reportedly lower in newly diagnosed patients than in healthy donors. It was reported as lower still in relapsed/refractory patients.

Time point described: newly diagnosed, previously untreated cHL patient sample. It was by magnetic negative selection that CD4+ T cells were purified from thawed PBMCs. The sample was CD4+ T cells from blood. This clonotype originated in a human donor with classical Hodgkin lymphoma. This chain joins TRBV28 and TRBJ1-5; D is ambiguous. In DNA, the CDR3 is TGTGCCAGCAGTTTCCCGATCGGCGTGCGGAATCAGCCCCAGCATTTT. This encodes CASSFPIGVRNQPQHF. Full variable domain (rest looked up from reference TRBV28 and TRBJ1-5): DVKVTQSSRYLVKRTGEKVFLECVQDMDHENMFWYRQDPGLGLRLIYFSYDVKMKEKGDIPEGYSVSREKKERFSLILESASTNQTSMYLCASSFPIGVRNQPQHFGDGTRLSIL.